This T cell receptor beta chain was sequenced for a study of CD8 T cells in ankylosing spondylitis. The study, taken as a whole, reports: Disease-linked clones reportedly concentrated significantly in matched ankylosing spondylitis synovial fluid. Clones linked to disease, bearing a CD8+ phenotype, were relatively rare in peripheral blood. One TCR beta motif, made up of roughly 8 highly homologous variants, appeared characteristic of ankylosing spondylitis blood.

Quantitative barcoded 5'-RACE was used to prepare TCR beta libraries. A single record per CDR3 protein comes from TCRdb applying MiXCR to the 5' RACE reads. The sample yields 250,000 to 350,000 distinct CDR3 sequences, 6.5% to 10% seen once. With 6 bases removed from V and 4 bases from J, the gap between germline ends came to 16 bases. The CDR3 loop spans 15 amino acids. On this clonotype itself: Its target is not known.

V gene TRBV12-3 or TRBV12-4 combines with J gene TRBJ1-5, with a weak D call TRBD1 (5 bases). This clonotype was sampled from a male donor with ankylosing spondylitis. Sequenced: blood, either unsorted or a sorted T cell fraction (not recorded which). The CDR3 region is CASSKTIGENQPQHF. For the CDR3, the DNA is TGTGCCAGCAGCAAAACCATAGGGGAAAATCAGCCCCAGCATTTT.